This TCR beta chain was identified in a study of PD-1 blockade in mismatch repair-deficient tumors. Clones were sequenced by immunoSEQ multiplex PCR, and TCRdb holds only the in-frame ones, with some missing. The data hold about 100,000 clones, with about four fifths observed a single time. Trimming removed 6 bases from V and 5 bases from J, with 13 bases in between. This CDR3 region has 14 residues. The germline gives CDR1 MNHEY, CDR2 SVGAGI. This clonotype was obtained from an adult with mismatch repair-deficient cancer. The chain employs TRBV6-5 and TRBJ1-4, with TRBD1 as a possible D gene (5 bases). The sample in question was peripheral blood, obtained approximately 35 weeks after starting pembrolizumab. For the CDR3, the DNA is TGTGCCAGCAGCCCGGGACGTTGGAATGAAAAACTGTTTTTT. It translates to CASSPGRWNEKLFF.